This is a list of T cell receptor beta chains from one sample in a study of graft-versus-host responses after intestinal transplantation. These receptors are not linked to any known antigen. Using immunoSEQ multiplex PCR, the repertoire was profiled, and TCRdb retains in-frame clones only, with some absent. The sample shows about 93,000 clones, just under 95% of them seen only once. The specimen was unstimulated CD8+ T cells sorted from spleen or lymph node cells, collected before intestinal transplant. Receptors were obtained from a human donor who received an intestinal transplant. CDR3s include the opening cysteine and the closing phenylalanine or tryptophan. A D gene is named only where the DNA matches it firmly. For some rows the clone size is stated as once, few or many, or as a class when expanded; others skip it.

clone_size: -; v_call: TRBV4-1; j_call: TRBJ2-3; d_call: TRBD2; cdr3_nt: TGCGCCAGCAGCCTCGGGACTAGCGGGAGTGTTGCGCAGTATTTT; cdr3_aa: CASSLGTSGSVAQYF
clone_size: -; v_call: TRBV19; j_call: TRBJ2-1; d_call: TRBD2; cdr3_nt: TGTGCCAGTACCAACACCCTATTCGGACTAGGGCGCAATGAGCAGTTCTTC; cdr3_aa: CASTNTLFGLGRNEQFF
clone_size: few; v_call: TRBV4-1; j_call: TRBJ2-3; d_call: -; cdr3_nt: TGCGCCAGCAGCCAAGACGCCCTTAGCGGCACAGATACGCAGTATTTT; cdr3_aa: CASSQDALSGTDTQYF
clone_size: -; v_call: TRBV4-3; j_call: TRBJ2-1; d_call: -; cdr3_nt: TGCGCCAGCAGCCAAGGTAGAGGGTGGAACTACAATGAGCAGTTCTTC; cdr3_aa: CASSQGRGWNYNEQFF
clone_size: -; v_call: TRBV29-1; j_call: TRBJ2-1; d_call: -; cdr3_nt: TGCAGCGTTTCCTACCCCTTCTACAATGAGCAGTTCTTC; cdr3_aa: CSVSYPFYNEQFF
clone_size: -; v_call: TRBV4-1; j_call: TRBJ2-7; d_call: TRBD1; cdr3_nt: TGCGCCAGCAGCCAAGGGGCCGGGACAGCTTCCTACGAGCAGTACTTC; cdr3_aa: CASSQGAGTASYEQYF
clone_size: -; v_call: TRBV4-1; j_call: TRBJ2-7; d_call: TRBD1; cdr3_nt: TGCGCCAGCAGCCAAGATTCGAGACAGGGGTCCTACGAGCAGTACTTC; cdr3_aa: CASSQDSRQGSYEQYF
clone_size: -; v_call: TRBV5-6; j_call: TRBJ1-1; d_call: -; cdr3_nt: TGTGCCAGCAGCTTGGAGGGGGTGAACACTGAAGCTTTCTTT; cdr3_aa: CASSLEGVNTEAFF
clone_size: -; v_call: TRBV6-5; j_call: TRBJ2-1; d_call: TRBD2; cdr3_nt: TGTGCCAGCCGGACTAGCGGGGTCTACAATGAGCAGTTCTTC; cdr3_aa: CASRTSGVYNEQFF
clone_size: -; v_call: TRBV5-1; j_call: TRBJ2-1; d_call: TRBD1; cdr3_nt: TGCGCCAGCAGCTACGAACAGGGGAATGAGCAGTTCTTC; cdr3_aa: CASSYEQGNEQFF
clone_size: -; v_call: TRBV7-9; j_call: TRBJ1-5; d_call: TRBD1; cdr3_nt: TGTGCCAGCAGCCGAGCCGGCCTTGGGACAGGCCTCGAGGCCCAGCATTTT; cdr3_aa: CASSRAGLGTGLEAQHF
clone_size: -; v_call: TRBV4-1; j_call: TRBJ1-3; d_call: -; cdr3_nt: TGCGCCAGCAGCCAAGACGAGGGATCTGGAAACACCATATATTTT; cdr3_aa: CASSQDEGSGNTIYF
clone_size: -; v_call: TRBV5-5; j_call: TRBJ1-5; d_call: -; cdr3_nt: TGTGCCAGCAGCTCGTATGGGACAAGCAATCAGCCCCAGCATTTT; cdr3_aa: CASSSYGTSNQPQHF
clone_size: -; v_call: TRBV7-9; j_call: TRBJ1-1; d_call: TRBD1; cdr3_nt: TGTGCCAGCAGCCCGAAGGACAGGGCGAACACTGAAGCTTTCTTT; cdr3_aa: CASSPKDRANTEAFF
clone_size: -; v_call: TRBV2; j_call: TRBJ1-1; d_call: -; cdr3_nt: TGTGCCAGCACTTCAGGGGAGCAAATGAACACTGAAGCTTTCTTT; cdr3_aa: CASTSGEQMNTEAFF
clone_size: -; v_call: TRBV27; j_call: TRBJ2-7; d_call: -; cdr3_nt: TGTGCCAGCAGTTTGGCCCGGGACTGGGAGCAGTACTTC; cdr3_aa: CASSLARDWEQYF
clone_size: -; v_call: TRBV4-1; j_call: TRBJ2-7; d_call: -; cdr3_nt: TGCGCCAGCAGCCCAAAACTCCTCACAGGTACCTACGAGCAGTACTTC; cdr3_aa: CASSPKLLTGTYEQYF
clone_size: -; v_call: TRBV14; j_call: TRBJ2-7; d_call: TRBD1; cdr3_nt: TGTGCCAGCAATTCCGGGGACAGGGGGCGCGGGGACGAGCAGTACTTC; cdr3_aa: CASNSGDRGRGDEQYF
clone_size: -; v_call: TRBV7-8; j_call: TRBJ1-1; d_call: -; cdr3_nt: TGTGCCAGCAGCTTAGAGGCAGGGGCCCCTGAAGCTTTCTTT; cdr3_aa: CASSLEAGAPEAFF
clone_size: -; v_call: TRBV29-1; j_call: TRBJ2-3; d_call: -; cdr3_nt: TGCAGCGTTGTTCGGCGGGACAGCACAGATACGCAGTATTTT; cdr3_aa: CSVVRRDSTDTQYF
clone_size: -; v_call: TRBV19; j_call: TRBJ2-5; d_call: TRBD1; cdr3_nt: TGTGCCAGTAGTCCCGGGACAGGGGGCATTCAAGAGACCCAGTACTTC; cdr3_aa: CASSPGTGGIQETQYF
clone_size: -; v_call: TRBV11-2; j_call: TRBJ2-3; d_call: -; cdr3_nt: TGTGCCAGCAGCTCCTATGGCCTCGAAGGGCCGGGGACGCAGTATTTT; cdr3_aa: CASSSYGLEGPGTQYF
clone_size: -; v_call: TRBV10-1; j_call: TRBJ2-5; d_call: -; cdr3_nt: TGCGCCAGCAGTGATTTACGAGGAGAGACCCAGTACTTC; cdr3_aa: CASSDLRGETQYF
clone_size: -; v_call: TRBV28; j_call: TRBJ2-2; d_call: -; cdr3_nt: TGTGCCAGCAGTTTGCACAGCACCGGGGAGCTGTTTTTT; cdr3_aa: CASSLHSTGELFF
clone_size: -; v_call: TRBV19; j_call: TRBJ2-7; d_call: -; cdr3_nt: TGTGCCAGTAGTAGTCGGGGGAATAACGAGCAGTACTTC; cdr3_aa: CASSSRGNNEQYF
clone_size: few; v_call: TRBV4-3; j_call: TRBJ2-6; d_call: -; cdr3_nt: TGCGCCAGCAGCCTGGGTCTTCCTAGCTTTGGGGCCAACGTCCTGACTTTC; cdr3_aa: CASSLGLPSFGANVLTF
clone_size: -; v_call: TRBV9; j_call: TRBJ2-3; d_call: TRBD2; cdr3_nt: TGTGCCAGCAGCGTAGGAACTAGCGGGCCTCCGGATACGCAGTATTTT; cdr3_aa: CASSVGTSGPPDTQYF
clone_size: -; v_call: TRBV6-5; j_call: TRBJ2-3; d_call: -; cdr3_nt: TGTGCCAGCAGTCGTACTAGCACTGGCACAGATACGCAGTATTTT; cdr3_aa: CASSRTSTGTDTQYF
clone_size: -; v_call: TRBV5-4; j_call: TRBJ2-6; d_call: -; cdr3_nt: TGTGCCAGCAGCTTCGGGAGCTCTGGGGCCAACGTCCTGACTTTC; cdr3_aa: CASSFGSSGANVLTF
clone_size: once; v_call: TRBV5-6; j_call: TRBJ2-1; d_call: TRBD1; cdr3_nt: TGTGCCAGCAGCTCATGGACAGGGCGGGATGAGCAGTTCTTC; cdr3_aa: CASSSWTGRDEQFF
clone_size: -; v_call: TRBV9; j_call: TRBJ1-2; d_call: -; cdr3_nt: TGTGCCAGCAGCGTAGGATTTGAGGGCTACACCTTC; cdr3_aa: CASSVGFEGYTF
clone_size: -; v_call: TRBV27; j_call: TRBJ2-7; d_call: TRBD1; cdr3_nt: TGTGCCAGCAGCCGAGGGGGACAGCCCTACGAGCAGTACTTC; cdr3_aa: CASSRGGQPYEQYF
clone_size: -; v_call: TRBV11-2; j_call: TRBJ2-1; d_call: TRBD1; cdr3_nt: TGTGCCAGCAGCTATAACAGGGGAATCAGTGAGCAGTTCTTC; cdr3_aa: CASSYNRGISEQFF
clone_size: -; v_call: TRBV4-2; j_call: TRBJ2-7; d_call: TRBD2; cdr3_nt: TGTGCCAGCAGCCAAGACCCGGGGGGCTACGAGCAGTACTTC; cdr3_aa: CASSQDPGGYEQYF
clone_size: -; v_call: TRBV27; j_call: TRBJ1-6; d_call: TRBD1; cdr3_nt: TGTGCCAGCAGTTTATCAGGGGGCGCGGGAAATTCACCCCTCCATTTT; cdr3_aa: CASSLSGGAGNSPLHF
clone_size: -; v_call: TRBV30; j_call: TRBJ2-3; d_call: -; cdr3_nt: TGTGCCTGGAGTCTAGCCGGGTACCGAGATACGCAGTATTTT; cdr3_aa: CAWSLAGYRDTQYF
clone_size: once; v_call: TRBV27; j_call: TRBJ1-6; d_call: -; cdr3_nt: TGTGCCAGCAGTTTTACGAGCTCCTATAATTCACCCCTCCACTTT; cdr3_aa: CASSFTSSYNSPLHF
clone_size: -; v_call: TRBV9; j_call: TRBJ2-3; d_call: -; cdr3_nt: TGTGCCAGCAGCCTTCAAAGTGGGGCGGGGGATACGCAGTATTTT; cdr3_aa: CASSLQSGAGDTQYF
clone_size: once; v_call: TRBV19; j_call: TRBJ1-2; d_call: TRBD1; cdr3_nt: TGTGCCAGTAGCGCCGGGACAGGGGGATATGGCTACACCTTC; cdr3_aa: CASSAGTGGYGYTF
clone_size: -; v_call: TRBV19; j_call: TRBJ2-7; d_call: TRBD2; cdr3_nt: TGTGCCAGTAGTGCGGCGGGACTAGCGTACGAGCAGTACTTC; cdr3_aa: CASSAAGLAYEQYF
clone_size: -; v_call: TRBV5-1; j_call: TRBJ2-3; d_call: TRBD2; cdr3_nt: TGCGCCAGCAGCTTGGAAGGGGGTCCGCTAGCGGGAGGGCACGATACGCAGTATTTT; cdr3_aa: CASSLEGGPLAGGHDTQYF
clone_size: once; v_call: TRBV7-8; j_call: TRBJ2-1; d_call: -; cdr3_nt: TGTGCCAGCAGCTTATTTTCTTACAATGAGCAGTTCTTC; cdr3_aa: CASSLFSYNEQFF
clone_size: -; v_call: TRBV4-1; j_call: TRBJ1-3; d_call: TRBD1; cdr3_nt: TGCGCCAGCAGCCAAGCGGAAAGGGCCTCGACAGGGGGAAACACCATATATTTT; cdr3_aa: CASSQAERASTGGNTIYF
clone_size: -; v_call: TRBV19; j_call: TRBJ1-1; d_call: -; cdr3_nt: TGTGCCAGTAGTATAGCGGCCTCGGGGGGCACTGAAGCTTTCTTT; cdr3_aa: CASSIAASGGTEAFF
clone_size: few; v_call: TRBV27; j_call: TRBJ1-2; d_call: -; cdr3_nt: TGTGCCAGCAGGTCAACATGGGGGGAAGGCTACACCTTC; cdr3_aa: CASRSTWGEGYTF
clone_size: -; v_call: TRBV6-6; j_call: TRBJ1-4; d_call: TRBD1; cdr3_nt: TGTGCCAGCAGTTATTCCTACAGGGGGCGAGGTGAAAAACTGTTTTTT; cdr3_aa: CASSYSYRGRGEKLFF
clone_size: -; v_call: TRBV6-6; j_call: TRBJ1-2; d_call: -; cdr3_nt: TGTGCCAGCAGTTACGCTTTGATGGGGAGTGGCTACACCTTC; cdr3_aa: CASSYALMGSGYTF
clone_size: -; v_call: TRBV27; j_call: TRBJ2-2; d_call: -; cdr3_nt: TGTGCCAGCAGTTCCCCGGTGACAGGCGCCGGGGAGCTGTTTTTT; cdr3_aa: CASSSPVTGAGELFF